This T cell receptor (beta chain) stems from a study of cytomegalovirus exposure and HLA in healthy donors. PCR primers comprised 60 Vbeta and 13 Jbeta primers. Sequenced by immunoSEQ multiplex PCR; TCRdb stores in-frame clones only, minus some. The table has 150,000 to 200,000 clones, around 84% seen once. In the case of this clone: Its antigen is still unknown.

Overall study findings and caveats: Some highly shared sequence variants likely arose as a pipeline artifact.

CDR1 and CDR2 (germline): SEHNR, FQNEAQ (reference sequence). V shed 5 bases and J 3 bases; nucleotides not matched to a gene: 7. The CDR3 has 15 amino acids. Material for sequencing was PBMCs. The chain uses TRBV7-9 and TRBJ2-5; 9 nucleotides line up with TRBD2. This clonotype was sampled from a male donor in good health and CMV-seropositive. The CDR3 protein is CASSPRGGLEETQYF. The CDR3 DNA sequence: TGTGCCAGCAGCCCGCGGGGGGGGTTAGAAGAGACCCAGTACTTC.